This T cell receptor beta chain appears in the sequencing data of a study of CD4 T cells in relation to SARS-CoV-2 and coronaviruses (dated by TCRdb to about 2021). Study-level background: Across all 12 patients in the full convalescent cohort, ages ranged from about 20 to 75 years, with a median of 38. At the level of individual TCR clonotypes, the study measured memory CD4+ T cell crossreactivity between SARS-CoV-2 spike protein and common cold coronavirus spike proteins. The Adaptive Biotechnologies TCR-sequencing kit was used to sequence samples from three pre-COVID donors and the naive versus memory experiments, whereas other data were Illumina-based. Of the roughly twelve convalescent patients, 8 were male and 4 were female, and two of the subjects were Hispanic. A different, Illumina-based TCR-beta assay was used to sequence expansion assays from other donors in the study. HLA restriction was mapped for shared crossreactive spike epitopes using patient-derived lymphoblastoid cell lines.

Including the terminal cysteine and phenylalanine, the CDR3 comprises 16 residues. The read is trimmed to its CDR3 DNA, 48 bases read in frame from base 1. Taken from the germline V gene, the CDR1 and CDR2 loops are MRHNA and SNTAGT. V drops 6 bases and J drops 7 bases, leaving 19 bases in between. Comment on this clone: The antigen it recognizes is unknown. Base qualities are missing; no much larger clone stands one base away.

Uncultured naive and memory CD4+ T cell DNA received deep-resolution immunoSEQ TCR-beta sequencing. Concerning the study's data processing: During preprocessing, nonproductive sequences were discarded, as were any CDR3s that did not begin with C, did not end with F or W, or were shorter than 7 amino acids. Cultured and uncultured naive and memory CD4+ repertoires were searched for CDR3s previously identified as spike- and CEF-reactive. CDR3 homology was measured as pairwise Levenshtein distance, computed with the stringdist R package after trimming three terminal residues from each end. The source is immuneACCESS, and TCRdb retained only in-frame sequences with V and J called. Part of the clones is not carried over; for the studies checked, unresolved V genes explain less than half of this, and the remainder is unexplained. From that table come the V and J calls and clone size; the DNA was used to work out D and trimming. The sample yields approximately 38,000 clones; approximately 90% were counted once. In total, the top ten clones hold 9.2% of the sample.

To separate naive from memory CD4+ T cells, cryopreserved PBMCs first underwent CD4 enrichment and then EasySep naive CD4+ T cell enrichment. Ficoll-Paque PLUS gradient centrifugation was used to isolate PBMCs from leukapheresis product or whole blood. PBMCs were either used fresh in the expansion assay or cryopreserved at -140 degrees C. The QIAamp Micro DNA Kit was used to extract genomic DNA from the CD4+ T cells. Findings and caveats that apply to the study as a whole: Sequencing of naive versus memory cells indicated that the assay detects memory recall responses, not primary responses primed during culture. Because the crossreactivity analysis focused on spike protein, crossreactivity against other viral proteins was not assessed. Pre-pandemic and post-infection samples were not both contributed by any donor, so tracing of the source of pre-existing responses was limited. Small numbers of patients and of tested TCRs limited the study. Crossreactive clones showed significantly weaker SARS-CoV-2-driven expansion than monoreactive clones, consistent with antigenic imprinting. In approximately 60% of donors, memory CD4+ clonotypes turned up that crossrecognized SARS-CoV-2 and at least one common cold coronavirus spike.

The chain uses TRBV6-4 and TRBJ1-6; the D gene is possibly TRBD1, with 5 bases matching. This receptor was taken from an adult with COVID-19. Sequenced material: memory CD4+ T cells from PBMCs. This specimen's cell subset or site label, interpreted: memory (non-naive) CD4+ T cells. The DNA sequence is TGTGCCAGCAGCAGAGGGAGGTTAGGGGCCAATTCACCCCTCCACTTT. The translation is CASSRGRLGANSPLHF.